This is a list of T cell receptor beta chains from one sample in a study of blood T cell repertoires in COVID-19. TCRdb's copy holds only in-frame clones and misses some; the assay was immunoSEQ multiplex PCR. The table records roughly 290,000 clones, approximately 85% of them present only once. Sequencing input: peripheral blood. All receptors come from a human donor with COVID-19, enrolled during active disease. The donor label of this sample is uncertain. Each CDR3 is given with its conserved first and last residue. Fields, in order: J gene, clone size, D gene, V gene, CDR3 DNA, CDR3 protein. The D gene is left open where the match is weak. Clone size is stated in some rows and not others, as once, few, many or a class when expanded.

j_gene: TRBJ1-1; abundance: NA; d_gene: NA; v_gene: TRBV6-1; CDR3nt: TGTGCCAGCAGTGAATTCCAGGAGGTCACTGAAGCTTTCTTT; CDR3aa: CASSEFQEVTEAFF
j_gene: TRBJ1-1; abundance: NA; d_gene: NA; v_gene: TRBV7-2; CDR3nt: TGTGCCAGCAGCTTATTGGCACAGAACACTGAAGCTTTCTTT; CDR3aa: CASSLLAQNTEAFF
j_gene: TRBJ2-4; abundance: few; d_gene: NA; v_gene: TRBV21-1; CDR3nt: TGTGCCAGCAGCCTTGTAACAGGGGACGCCACCCAGGGGCTAGCCAAAAACATTCAGTACTTC; CDR3aa: CASSLVTGDATQGLAKNIQYF
j_gene: TRBJ2-1; abundance: NA; d_gene: NA; v_gene: TRBV5-1; CDR3nt: TGCGCCAGCTCTGGGCGCGTAAGCTCCTACAATGAGCAGTTCTTC; CDR3aa: CASSGRVSSYNEQFF
j_gene: TRBJ2-7; abundance: NA; d_gene: NA; v_gene: TRBV28; CDR3nt: TGTGCCAGCAGTTTAAGTCTAGATGGGGCTGGCGAGCAGTACTTC; CDR3aa: CASSLSLDGAGEQYF
j_gene: TRBJ1-5; abundance: many; d_gene: NA; v_gene: TRBV4-1; CDR3nt: TGCGCCAGCAGCCAAGGGAATCGTCGGGGGAGCAATCAGCCCCAGCATTTT; CDR3aa: CASSQGNRRGSNQPQHF
j_gene: TRBJ2-3; abundance: NA; d_gene: NA; v_gene: TRBV29-1; CDR3nt: TGCAGCGTTGAAGACACAGGAGAGCCAGGTGGAGATACGCAGTATTTT; CDR3aa: CSVEDTGEPGGDTQYF
j_gene: TRBJ1-3; abundance: NA; d_gene: TRBD1; v_gene: TRBV7-9; CDR3nt: TGTGCCAGCAGCTTGACAGGGGGCTTAGGAGACACCATATATTTT; CDR3aa: CASSLTGGLGDTIYF
j_gene: TRBJ1-1; abundance: NA; d_gene: NA; v_gene: TRBV10-3; CDR3nt: TGTGCCATCAGTGAGGGCAGCGGGGGGATGAACACTGAAGCTTTCTTT; CDR3aa: CAISEGSGGMNTEAFF
j_gene: TRBJ2-1; abundance: NA; d_gene: NA; v_gene: TRBV5-1; CDR3nt: TGCGCCAGCTGGCCCGCAGGGGATGGTTTCCACAATGAGCAGTTCTTC; CDR3aa: CASWPAGDGFHNEQFF